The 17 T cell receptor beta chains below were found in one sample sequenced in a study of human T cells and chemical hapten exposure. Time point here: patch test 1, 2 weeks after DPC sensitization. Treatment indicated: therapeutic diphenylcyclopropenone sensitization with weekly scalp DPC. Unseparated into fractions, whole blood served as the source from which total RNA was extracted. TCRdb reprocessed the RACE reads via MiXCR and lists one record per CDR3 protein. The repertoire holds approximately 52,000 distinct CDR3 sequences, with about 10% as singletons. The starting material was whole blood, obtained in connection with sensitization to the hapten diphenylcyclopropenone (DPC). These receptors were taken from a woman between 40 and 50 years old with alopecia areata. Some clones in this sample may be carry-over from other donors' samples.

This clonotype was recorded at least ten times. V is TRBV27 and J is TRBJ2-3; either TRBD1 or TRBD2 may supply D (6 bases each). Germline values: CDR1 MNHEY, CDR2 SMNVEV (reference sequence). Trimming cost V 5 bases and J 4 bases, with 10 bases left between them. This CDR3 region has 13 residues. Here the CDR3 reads CASSRRGADTQYF. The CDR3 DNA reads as TGTGCCAGCAGTAGGAGGGGGGCAGATACGCAGTATTTT.

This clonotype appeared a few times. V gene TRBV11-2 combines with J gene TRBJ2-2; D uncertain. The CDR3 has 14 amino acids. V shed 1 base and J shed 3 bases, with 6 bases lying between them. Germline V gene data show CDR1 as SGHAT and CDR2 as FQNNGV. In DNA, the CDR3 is TGTGCCAGCAGCTTAGGGTCCTACACCGGGGAGCTGTTTTTT. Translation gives CASSLGSYTGELFF.

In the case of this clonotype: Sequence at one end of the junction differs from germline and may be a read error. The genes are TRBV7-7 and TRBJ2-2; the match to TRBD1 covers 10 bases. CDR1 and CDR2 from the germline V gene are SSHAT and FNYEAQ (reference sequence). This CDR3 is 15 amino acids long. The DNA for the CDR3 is TGTGCTAGCAGCACAGGACAGGGGGGCACCGGGGAGCTGTTTTTT. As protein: CASSTGQGGTGELFF. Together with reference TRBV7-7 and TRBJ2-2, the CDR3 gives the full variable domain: GAGVSQSPRYKVTKRGQDVTLRCDPISSHATLYWYQQALGQGPEFLTYFNYEAQPDKSGLPSDRFSAERPEGSISTLTIQRTEQRDSAMYRCASSTGQGGTGELFFGEGSRLTVL.

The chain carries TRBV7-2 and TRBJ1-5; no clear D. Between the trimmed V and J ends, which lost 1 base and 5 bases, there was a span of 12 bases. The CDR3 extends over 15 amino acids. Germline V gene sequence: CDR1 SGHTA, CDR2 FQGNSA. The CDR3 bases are TGTGCCAGCAGCTTAGGAAGAGGAGGAGATCAGCCCCAGCATTTT. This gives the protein CASSLGRGGDQPQHF. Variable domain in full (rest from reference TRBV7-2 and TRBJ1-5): GAGVSQSPSNKVTEKGKDVELRCDPISGHTALYWYRQSLGQGLEFLIYFQGNSAPDKSGLPSDRFSAERTGGSVSTLTIQRTQQEDSAVYLCASSLGRGGDQPQHFGDGTRLSIL.

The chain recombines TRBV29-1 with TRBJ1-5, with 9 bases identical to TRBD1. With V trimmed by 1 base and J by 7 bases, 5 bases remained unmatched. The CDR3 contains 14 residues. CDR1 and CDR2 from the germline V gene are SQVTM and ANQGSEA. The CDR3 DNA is TGCAGCGTTGAAGGGACAGGGGCGGGCCAGCCCCAGCATTTT. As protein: CSVEGTGAGQPQHF.

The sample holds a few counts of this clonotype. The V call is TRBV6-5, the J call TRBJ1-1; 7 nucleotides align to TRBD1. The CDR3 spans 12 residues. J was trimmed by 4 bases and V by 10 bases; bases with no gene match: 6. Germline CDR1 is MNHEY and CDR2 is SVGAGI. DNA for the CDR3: TGTGCCACCTTGGGACAGAGCACTGAAGCTTTCTTT. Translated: CATLGQSTEAFF.

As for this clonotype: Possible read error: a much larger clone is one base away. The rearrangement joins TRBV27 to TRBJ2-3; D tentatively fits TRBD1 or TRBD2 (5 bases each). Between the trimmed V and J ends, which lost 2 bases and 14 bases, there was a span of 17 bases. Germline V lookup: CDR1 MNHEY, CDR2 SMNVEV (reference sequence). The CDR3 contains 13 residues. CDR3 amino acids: CASSLRGQEGWYF. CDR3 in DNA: TGTGCCAGCAGTTTACGAGGACAAGAGGGGTGGTATTTT.

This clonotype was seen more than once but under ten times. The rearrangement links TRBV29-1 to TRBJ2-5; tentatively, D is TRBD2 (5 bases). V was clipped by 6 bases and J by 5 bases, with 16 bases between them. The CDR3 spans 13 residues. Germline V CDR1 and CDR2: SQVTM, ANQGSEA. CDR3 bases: TGCAGCGTGGGTAGAGGGCAGCCCGAGACCCAGTACTTC. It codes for CSVGRGQPETQYF.

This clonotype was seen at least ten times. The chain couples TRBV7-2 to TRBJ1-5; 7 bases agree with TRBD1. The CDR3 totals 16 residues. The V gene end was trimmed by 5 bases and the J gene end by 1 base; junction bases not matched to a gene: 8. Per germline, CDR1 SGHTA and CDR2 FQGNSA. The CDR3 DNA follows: TGTGCCAGCAGCCGAACCGGGACAGAAAGCAATCAGCCCCAGCATTTT. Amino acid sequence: CASSRTGTESNQPQHF.

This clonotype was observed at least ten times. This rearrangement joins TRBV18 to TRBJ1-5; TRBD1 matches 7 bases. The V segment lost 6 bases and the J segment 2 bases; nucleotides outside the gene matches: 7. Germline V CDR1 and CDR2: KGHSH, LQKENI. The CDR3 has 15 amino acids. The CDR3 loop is CASSPTGDGNQPQHF. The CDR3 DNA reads TGTGCCAGCTCCCCCACAGGGGACGGCAATCAGCCCCAGCATTTT.

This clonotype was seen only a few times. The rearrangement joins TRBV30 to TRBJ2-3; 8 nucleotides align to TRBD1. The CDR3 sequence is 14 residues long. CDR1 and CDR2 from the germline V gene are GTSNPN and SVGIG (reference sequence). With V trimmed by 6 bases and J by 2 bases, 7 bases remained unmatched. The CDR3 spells CACSDRGFTDTQYF. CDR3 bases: TGTGCCTGTTCAGACAGGGGTTTCACAGATACGCAGTATTTT.

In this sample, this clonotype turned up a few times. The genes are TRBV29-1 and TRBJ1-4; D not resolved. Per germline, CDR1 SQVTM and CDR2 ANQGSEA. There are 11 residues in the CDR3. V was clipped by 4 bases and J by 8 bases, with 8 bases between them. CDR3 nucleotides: TGCAGCGTTGGGGGTAACGAAAAACTGTTTTTT. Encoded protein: CSVGGNEKLFF.

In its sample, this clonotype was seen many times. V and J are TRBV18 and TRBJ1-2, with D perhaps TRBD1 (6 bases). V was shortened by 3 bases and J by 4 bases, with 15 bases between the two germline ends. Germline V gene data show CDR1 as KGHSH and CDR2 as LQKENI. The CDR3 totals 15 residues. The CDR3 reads CASSPSPGGSYGYTF. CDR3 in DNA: TGTGCCAGCTCACCCTCTCCCGGGGGCTCCTATGGCTACACCTTC. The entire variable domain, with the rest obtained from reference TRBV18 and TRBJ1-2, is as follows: NAGVMQNPRHLVRRRGQEARLRCSPMKGHSHVYWYRQLPEEGLKFMVYLQKENIIDESGMPKERFSAEFPKEGPSILRIQQVVRGDSAAYFCASSPSPGGSYGYTFGSGTRLTVV.

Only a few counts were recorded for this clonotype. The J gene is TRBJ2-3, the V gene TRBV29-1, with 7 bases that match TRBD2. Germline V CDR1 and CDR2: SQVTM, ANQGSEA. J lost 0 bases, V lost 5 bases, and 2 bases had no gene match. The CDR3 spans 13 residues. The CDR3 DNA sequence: TGCAGCGTTCTAGCGGCTAGCACAGATACGCAGTATTTT. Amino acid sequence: CSVLAASTDTQYF.

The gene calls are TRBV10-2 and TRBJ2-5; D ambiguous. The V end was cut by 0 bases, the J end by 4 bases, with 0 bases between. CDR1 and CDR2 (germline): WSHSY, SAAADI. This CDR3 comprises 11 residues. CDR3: CASSESETQYF. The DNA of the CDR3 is TGCGCCAGCAGTGAGTCAGAGACCCAGTACTTC.

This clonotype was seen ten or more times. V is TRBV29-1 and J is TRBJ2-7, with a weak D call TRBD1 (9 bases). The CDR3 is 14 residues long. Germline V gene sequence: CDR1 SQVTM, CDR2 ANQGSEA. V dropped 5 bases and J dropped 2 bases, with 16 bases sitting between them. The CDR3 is CSVTGGTGPYEQYF. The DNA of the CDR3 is TGCAGCGTTACGGGAGGGACAGGGCCCTACGAGCAGTACTTC.

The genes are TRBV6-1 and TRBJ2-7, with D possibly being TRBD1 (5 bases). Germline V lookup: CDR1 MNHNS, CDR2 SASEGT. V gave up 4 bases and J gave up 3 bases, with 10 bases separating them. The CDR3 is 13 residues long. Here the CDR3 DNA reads TGTGCCAGCAGTGTATCAGGGATCTACGAGCAGTACTTC. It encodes CASSVSGIYEQYF.